This TCR beta chain was sequenced for a study of fetal regulatory T cell absence and autoimmunity (dated 2017 in TCRdb). The study in broad terms: Exocrine pancreas autoimmunity was observed in the IPEX patients in the absence of clinical diabetes.

On the immunoSEQ human TCRbeta survey platform, a two-step multiplex PCR amplified and barcoded the TCRbeta CDR3 regions. Sequencing of the libraries was done on Illumina instruments, and IgH was sequenced in parallel from the same samples. As for how the authors treated the data: To remove PCR and sequencing errors, raw reads were filtered against the IMGT V, D, J definitions and then binned using a nearest-neighbor algorithm. A clone was defined by an identical nucleotide sequence, and differential abundance between tissues was tested with a Fisher exact test for each clone at a pFDR threshold of p<0.01. A minimum inclusion filter of 10 in either sample excluded clones with frequencies too low for statistical inference. The immunoSEQ Analyzer was used for pairwise clonal comparisons, while IMGT tools were used to assess gene family usage. This is the immuneACCESS table as TCRdb keeps it, with only in-frame sequences that have V and J called. A part of the clones is gone; compared with another copy, unresolved V genes explain less than half, and the rest is unexplained. V and J calls and clone size are copied from that table; D and trimming were computed from the DNA. The table for this sample lists 95,000 or so clones; 72% of them were counted only once. Roughly 2% of the sample is held by the ten biggest clonotypes.

Genomic DNA from frozen pancreas tissue was processed for repertoire sequencing. Genomic DNA, 2-3 ug, was extracted from umbilical cord blood or frozen pancreas using the DNeasy Blood and Tissue Kit. Remarks on this clone: Its antigen has not been determined. No base qualities exist here, and no much larger clone lies one base off it.

On the study overall, not on this receptor specifically: The TCR compartment showed significant oligoclonal enrichment in pancreas versus cord blood, with some top clones over 85-fold enriched. TRB gene family usage was found to be broadly similar between cord blood and pancreas and to resemble published neonatal and adult repertoires. The oligoclonal enrichment was interpreted as supporting antigen-driven autoimmunity in the pancreas before birth in IPEX syndrome.

The trim is 5 bases for V and 6 bases for J, with a gap of 14 bases between the germline ends. Including the terminal cysteine and phenylalanine, the CDR3 comprises 14 residues. Left in the record is the CDR3 DNA by itself, 42 bases read in frame from the first base. Looking up the germline V gene (reference sequence) yields CDR1 MNHEY and CDR2 SMNVEV. This receptor chain uses TRBV27 and TRBJ2-1; the D gene is perhaps TRBD2, on 6 matching bases. Specimen: pancreas tissue. The TCR sequence derives from a male donor with IPEX syndrome. For the CDR3, the sequence is CASSLRDSINEQFF. The sequenced DNA is TGTGCCAGCAGTCTCCGGGACTCCATCAATGAGCAGTTCTTC.